The T cell receptor beta chain described here comes from a study of OX40 agonist ivuxolimab in advanced cancers. Study context: Partial response was recorded in three patients: one hepatocellular carcinoma and two cutaneous melanoma cases.

The study's findings and limits: At 0.1 to 3.0 mg/kg and by week 6, clonal expansion occurred in CD4+ and CD8+ blood T cells.

With respect to this clone: No antigen is known for it.

Trimming took 5 bases from V and 1 from J, leaving 11 bases between them. In germline, CDR1 is SGHNT, CDR2 YENEEA. The CDR3 has 15 amino acids. TCRdb's table, derived via immunoSEQ multiplex PCR, lists solely in-frame clones and lacks some. The sample shows 20,000 or so clones, about 80% of them seen only once. The TCR originated in an adult with an advanced solid tumor such as melanoma, head and neck, liver or kidney cancer. V usage is TRBV11-3 and J usage is TRBJ2-2; no reliable D call. The sample was CD4+ or CD8+ T cells sorted from blood, taken in a trial of the OX40 agonist ivuxolimab. The CDR3 DNA follows: TGTGCCAGCAGCCCTCTCAGAGGGAACACCGGGGAGCTGTTTTTT. Translating it yields CASSPLRGNTGELFF.